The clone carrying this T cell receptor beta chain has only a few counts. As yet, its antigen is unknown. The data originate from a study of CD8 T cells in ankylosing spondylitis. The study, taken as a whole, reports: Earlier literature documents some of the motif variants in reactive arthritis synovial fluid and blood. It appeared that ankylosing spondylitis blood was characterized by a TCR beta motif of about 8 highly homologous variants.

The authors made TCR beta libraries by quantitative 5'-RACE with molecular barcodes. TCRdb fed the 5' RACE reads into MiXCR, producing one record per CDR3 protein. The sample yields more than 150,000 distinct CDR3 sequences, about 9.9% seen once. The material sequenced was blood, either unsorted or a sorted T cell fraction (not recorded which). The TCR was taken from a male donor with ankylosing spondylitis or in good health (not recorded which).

This CDR3 reads CSARDRGNAGANVLTF. DNA for the CDR3: TGCAGTGCTAGAGATCGTGGGAATGCTGGGGCCAACGTCCTGACTTTC. This sequence joins TRBV20-1 and TRBJ2-6; D gene uncertain. CDR1 is DFQATT, CDR2 SNEGSKA, per germline (reference sequence). The CDR3 contains 16 residues. V lost 0 bases to trimming and J lost 2 bases, with 11 bases between them.